The rows below give T cell receptor beta chains drawn from one sample of a study of blood T cell repertoires in COVID-19. Only in-frame clones appear in the TCRdb table, and some are missing; sequencing was by immunoSEQ multiplex PCR. The sample consists of about 260,000 clones, 85% to 90% of them appearing once. Sequencing was done on a sample of PBMCs or T cells enriched from blood (not recorded which). These TCRs come from a young woman who had recovered from COVID-19. CDR3s include the opening cysteine and the closing phenylalanine or tryptophan. D genes are given only for firm matches. Part of the rows lack a size; the others show once, few, many or a class for expanded clones.

clone_size	v_call	d_call	j_call	cdr3_aa	cdr3_nt
-	TRBV9	TRBD1	TRBJ1-6	CASSVTGINNSPLHF	TGTGCCAGCAGCGTGACAGGGATTAATAATTCACCCCTCCACTTT
-	TRBV2	TRBD1	TRBJ1-2	CASSERRTGEANYGYTF	TGTGCCAGCAGTGAACGCCGGACAGGGGAGGCAAACTATGGCTACACCTTC
-	TRBV28	TRBD1	TRBJ1-2	CASSPPGTGGRQNYGYTF	TGTGCCAGCAGTCCCCCAGGGACAGGGGGCCGCCAAAACTATGGCTACACCTTC
-	TRBV5-1	-	TRBJ1-1	CASSLKLDTEAFF	TGCGCCAGCAGCTTGAAGCTGGACACTGAAGCTTTCTTT
-	TRBV5-1	-	TRBJ2-5	CASSLAGETQYF	TGCGCCAGCAGCTTGGCGGGGGAGACCCAGTACTTC
-	TRBV5-1	TRBD1	TRBJ1-1	CASSLEGAGGEAFF	TGCGCCAGCAGCTTGGAGGGGGCAGGAGGTGAAGCTTTCTTT
-	TRBV14	-	TRBJ1-1	CASSQSAVNTEAFF	TGTGCCAGCAGCCAGAGCGCGGTGAACACTGAAGCTTTCTTT
-	TRBV12-3/TRBV12-4	-	TRBJ2-7	CASSLSSVWWQYF	TGTGCCAGCAGCCTCTCCAGTGTCTGGTGGCAGTACTTC
once	TRBV12-3/TRBV12-4	-	TRBJ1-1	CASSRQFTEAFF	TGTGCCAGCAGTAGACAGTTCACTGAAGCTTTCTTT
-	TRBV6-6	TRBD1	TRBJ1-5	CASSSTGGSQPQHF	TGTGCCAGCTCATCTACAGGGGGCAGTCAGCCCCAGCATTTT
once	TRBV7-9	-	TRBJ1-1	CASSTPRGMNTEAFF	TGTGCCAGCAGCACTCCTAGGGGGATGAACACTGAAGCTTTCTTT
once	TRBV29-1	-	TRBJ1-1	CSLTLNTEAFF	TGCAGCCTAACGTTGAACACTGAAGCTTTCTTT
-	TRBV5-1	-	TRBJ2-3	CASSLGTVEDTQYF	TGCGCCAGCAGCTTGGGTACAGTCGAAGATACGCAGTATTTT
-	TRBV5-1	-	TRBJ1-5	CASSLGAGSNQPQHF	TGCGCCAGCAGCTTGGGAGCGGGGAGCAATCAGCCCCAGCATTTT